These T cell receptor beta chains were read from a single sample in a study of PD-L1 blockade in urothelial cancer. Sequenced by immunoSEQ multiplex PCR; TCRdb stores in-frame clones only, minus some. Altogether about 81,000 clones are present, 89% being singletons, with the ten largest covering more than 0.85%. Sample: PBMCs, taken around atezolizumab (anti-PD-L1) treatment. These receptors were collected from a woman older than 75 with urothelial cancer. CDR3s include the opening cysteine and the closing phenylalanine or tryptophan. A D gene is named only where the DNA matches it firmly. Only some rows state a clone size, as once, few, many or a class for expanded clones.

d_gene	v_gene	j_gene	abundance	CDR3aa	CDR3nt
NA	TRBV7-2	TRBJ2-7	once	CASSVRDFPPYEQYF	TGTGCCAGCAGCGTTCGTGACTTCCCCCCCTACGAGCAGTACTTC
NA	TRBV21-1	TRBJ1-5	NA	CASSKGGRGDVNSNQPQHF	TGTGCCAGCAGCAAAGGGGGCAGGGGCGATGTTAATAGCAATCAGCCCCAGCATTTT
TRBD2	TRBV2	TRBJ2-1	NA	CASSAKRLAGADEQFF	TGTGCCAGCAGTGCCAAAAGACTAGCGGGAGCGGATGAGCAGTTCTTC
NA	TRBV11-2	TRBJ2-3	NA	CASSKQTGSDTQYF	TGTGCCAGCAGTAAGCAAACAGGGTCCGATACGCAGTATTTT
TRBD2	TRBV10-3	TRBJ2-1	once	CAISATSGYNEQFF	TGTGCCATCAGTGCCACTAGCGGCTACAATGAGCAGTTCTTC
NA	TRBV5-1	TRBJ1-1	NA	CASSLQRVSHTEAFF	TGCGCCAGCAGCCTGCAGAGGGTCAGTCACACTGAAGCTTTCTTT
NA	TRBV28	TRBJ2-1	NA	CASEVSPGQSSYNEQFF	TGTGCCAGCGAAGTTTCACCGGGACAAAGCTCCTACAATGAGCAGTTCTTC
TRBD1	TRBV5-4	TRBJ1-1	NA	CASGGNRGAEAFF	TGTGCCAGCGGGGGTAACAGGGGCGCTGAAGCTTTCTTT
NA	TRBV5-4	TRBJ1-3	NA	CASRRDIASGNTIYF	TGTGCCAGCAGAAGGGACATCGCCTCTGGAAACACCATATATTTT
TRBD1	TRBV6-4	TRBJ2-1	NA	CASSRAGTGYNEQFF	TGTGCCAGCAGTCGGGCGGGGACAGGCTACAATGAGCAGTTCTTC
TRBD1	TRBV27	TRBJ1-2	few	CASSFTGESYGYTF	TGTGCCAGCAGCTTTACAGGGGAGAGCTATGGCTACACCTTC
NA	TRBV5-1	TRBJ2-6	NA	CASSPGEVPIFSGANVLTF	TGCGCCAGCAGCCCCGGGGAGGTTCCTATCTTCTCTGGGGCCAACGTCCTGACTTTC
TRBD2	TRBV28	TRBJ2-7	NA	CASSLGTSPYEQYF	TGTGCCAGCAGTTTAGGGACTAGCCCCTACGAGCAGTACTTC
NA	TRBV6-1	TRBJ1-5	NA	CASSEGGLSNQPQHF	TGTGCCAGCAGTGAAGGCGGCCTTAGCAATCAGCCCCAGCATTTT
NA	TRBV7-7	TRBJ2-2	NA	CASSLQANTGELFF	TGTGCCAGCAGCTTACAGGCGAACACCGGGGAGCTGTTTTTT
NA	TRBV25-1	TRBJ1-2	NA	CASSESDQWYNGYTF	TGTGCCAGCAGTGAATCAGATCAGTGGTATAATGGCTACACCTTC
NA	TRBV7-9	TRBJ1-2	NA	CASSPRGSIGYTF	TGTGCCAGCAGCCCCCGGGGGAGTATCGGCTACACCTTC
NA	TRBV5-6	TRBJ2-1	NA	CASSSLQSMSYNEQFF	TGTGCCAGCAGCTCCCTCCAGTCAATGTCCTACAATGAGCAGTTCTTC
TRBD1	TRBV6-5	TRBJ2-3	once	CASSRTGARTDTQYF	TGTGCCAGCAGTCGCACAGGGGCTCGCACAGATACGCAGTATTTT
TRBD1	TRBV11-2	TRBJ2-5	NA	CASRRTGGGLETQYF	TGTGCCAGCAGAAGGACAGGGGGCGGGTTGGAGACCCAGTACTTC
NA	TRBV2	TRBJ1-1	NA	CASSSGTNRVGVWNTEAFF	TGTGCCAGCAGTTCAGGAACCAACAGGGTTGGAGTATGGAACACTGAAGCTTTCTTT
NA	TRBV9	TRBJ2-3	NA	CASSPPAGPTDTQYF	TGTGCCAGCAGCCCCCCGGCGGGGCCCACAGATACGCAGTATTTT
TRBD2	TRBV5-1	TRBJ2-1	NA	CASSFGTSGRDEQFF	TGCGCCAGCAGCTTTGGTACTAGCGGGAGGGATGAGCAGTTCTTC
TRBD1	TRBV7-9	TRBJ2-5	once	CASSRTRGYQETQYF	TGTGCCAGCAGCCGGACCAGGGGGTACCAAGAGACCCAGTACTTC
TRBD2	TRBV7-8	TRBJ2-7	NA	CASSPVERGYEQYF	TGTGCCAGCAGTCCCGTGGAGCGGGGGTACGAGCAGTACTTC
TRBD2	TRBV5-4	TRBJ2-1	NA	CASSPGGVGNEQFF	TGTGCCAGCAGCCCGGGGGGGGTAGGAAACGAGCAGTTCTTC
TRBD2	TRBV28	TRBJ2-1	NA	CASISPTGGSYNEQFF	TGTGCCAGCATATCCCCGACGGGGGGCTCCTACAATGAGCAGTTCTTC
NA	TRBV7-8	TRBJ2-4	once	CASSFRGGNIQYF	TGTGCCAGCAGCTTCCGAGGCGGAAACATTCAGTACTTC
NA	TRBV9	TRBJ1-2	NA	CASSELRGGSGYTF	TGTGCCAGCAGCGAGCTCCGGGGAGGCAGTGGCTACACCTTC
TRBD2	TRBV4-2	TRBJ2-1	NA	CASSQLAGGTAEQFF	TGTGCCAGCAGCCAGTTAGCGGGAGGTACCGCTGAGCAGTTCTTC
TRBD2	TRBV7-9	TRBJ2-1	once	CASQGEGFSYNEQFF	TGTGCCAGTCAAGGGGAGGGATTCTCCTACAATGAGCAGTTCTTC
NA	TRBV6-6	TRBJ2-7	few	CASSVLRGQYF	TGTGCCAGCAGCGTCCTCCGGGGGCAGTACTTC
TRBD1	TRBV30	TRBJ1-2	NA	CAWSPDRGGLYGYTF	TGTGCCTGGAGTCCGGACAGGGGAGGCCTCTATGGCTACACCTTC
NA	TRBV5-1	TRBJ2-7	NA	CASSFLGGGTYEQYF	TGCGCCAGCAGCTTCTTGGGCGGGGGCACCTACGAGCAGTACTTC
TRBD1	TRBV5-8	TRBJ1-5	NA	CASSRGQLLNQPQHF	TGTGCCAGCAGCAGGGGACAGCTACTCAATCAGCCCCAGCATTTT
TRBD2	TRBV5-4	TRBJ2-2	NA	CASRGGVLAGANTGELFF	TGTGCCAGCAGGGGGGGGGTACTAGCGGGAGCCAACACCGGGGAGCTGTTTTTT
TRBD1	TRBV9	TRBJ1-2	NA	CASSVGMVGRQGLRNYGYTF	TGTGCCAGCAGCGTAGGAATGGTGGGGAGACAGGGCTTAAGGAACTATGGCTACACCTTC
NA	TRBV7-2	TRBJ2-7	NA	CASSLEPQGEQYF	TGTGCCAGCAGCTTAGAACCCCAGGGAGAGCAGTACTTC
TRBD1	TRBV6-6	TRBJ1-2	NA	CASSPRQGWRGYTF	TGTGCCAGCAGTCCGCGACAGGGATGGCGTGGCTACACCTTC
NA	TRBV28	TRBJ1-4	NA	CASSSRKGATNEKLFF	TGTGCCAGCAGCTCACGCAAGGGGGCAACTAATGAAAAACTGTTTTTT
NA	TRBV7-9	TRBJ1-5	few	CASSSPQIDQPQHF	TGTGCCAGCAGCTCGCCCCAGATCGATCAGCCCCAGCATTTT
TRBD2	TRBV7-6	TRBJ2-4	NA	CASSPTERETAKNIQYF	TGTGCCAGCAGCCCAACTGAGCGGGAGACGGCCAAAAACATTCAGTACTTC
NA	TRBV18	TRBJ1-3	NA	CASSPPARGKSTIYF	TGTGCCAGCTCACCACCTGCAAGGGGGAAAAGCACCATATATTTT
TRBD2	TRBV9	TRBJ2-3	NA	CASSVASGRSTDTQYF	TGTGCCAGCAGCGTAGCTAGCGGGAGAAGTACAGATACGCAGTATTTT
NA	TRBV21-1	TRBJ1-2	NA	CASRLNDDRGGGSYTF	TGTGCCAGCAGGCTCAATGATGACAGAGGGGGAGGGAGCTACACCTTC
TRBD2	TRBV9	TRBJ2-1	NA	CASSVGLAGVRDNEQFF	TGTGCCAGCAGCGTAGGGCTAGCGGGAGTCAGGGACAATGAGCAGTTCTTC
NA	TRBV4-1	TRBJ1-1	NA	CASSQDGARGMNTEAFF	TGCGCCAGCAGCCAAGACGGGGCCAGGGGTATGAACACTGAAGCTTTCTTT
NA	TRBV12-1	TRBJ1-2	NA	CASTVPPGQGGDNYGYTF	TGTGCCAGCACCGTACCGCCGGGACAGGGGGGGGATAACTATGGCTACACCTTC
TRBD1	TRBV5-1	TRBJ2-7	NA	CASSPRTGGISYEQYF	TGCGCCAGCAGCCCTCGGACAGGAGGAATTTCCTACGAGCAGTACTTC
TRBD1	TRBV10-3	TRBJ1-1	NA	CAIRRTGNTEAFF	TGTGCCATCAGAAGGACAGGGAACACTGAAGCTTTCTTT
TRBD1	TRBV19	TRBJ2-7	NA	CASSITSGTDEQYF	TGTGCCAGTAGTATCACATCCGGGACAGACGAGCAGTACTTC
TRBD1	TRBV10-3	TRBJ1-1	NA	CAISDRTGVNTEAFF	TGTGCCATCAGTGACCGGACAGGGGTCAACACTGAAGCTTTCTTT
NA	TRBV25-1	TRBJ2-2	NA	CASRPANTGELFF	TGTGCCAGCAGGCCGGCGAACACCGGGGAGCTGTTTTTT
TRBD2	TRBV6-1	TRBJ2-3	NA	CASSGGLAGGTDTQYF	TGTGCCAGCAGTGGGGGACTAGCGGGAGGCACAGATACGCAGTATTTT
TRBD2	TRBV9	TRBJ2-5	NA	CASSVGTSGNQETQYF	TGTGCCAGCAGCGTAGGGACTAGCGGGAATCAAGAGACCCAGTACTTC
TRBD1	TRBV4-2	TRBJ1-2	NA	CASSQGDREYGYTF	TGTGCCAGCAGCCAAGGGGACAGGGAGTATGGCTACACCTTC
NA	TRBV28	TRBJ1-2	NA	CASSRQPYGYTF	TGTGCCAGCAGCCGACAGCCCTATGGCTACACCTTC
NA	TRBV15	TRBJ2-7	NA	CATSRDRGAYEQYF	TGTGCCACCAGCAGAGACCGGGGGGCATACGAGCAGTACTTC
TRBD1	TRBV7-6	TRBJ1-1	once	CASSLNPGTVNTEAFF	TGTGCCAGCAGCTTAAACCCCGGGACAGTGAACACTGAAGCTTTCTTT